This T cell receptor beta chain was identified during a study of blood T cell repertoires in COVID-19. V was clipped by 4 bases and J by 9 bases; unmatched bases: 5. The germline V gene has CDR1 LGHNA and CDR2 YSLEER. CDR3 length: 13 amino acids. The protocol was immunoSEQ multiplex PCR, while the TCRdb copy is restricted to in-frame clones and leaves out a portion. The sample consists of tens of thousands of clones, about 81% of them appearing once. The chain couples TRBV4-3 to TRBJ2-1, with TRBD2 identical over 8 bases. The TCR comes from a human donor in a cohort sampled during active COVID-19. Sequencing used peripheral blood. The CDR3 loop reads CASSPGGGSEQFF. The CDR3, as DNA: TGCGCCAGCAGCCCCGGCGGGGGGAGTGAGCAGTTCTTC.